The 9 T cell receptor beta chains given below trace back to one sample, sequenced in a study of beta chain features in type 1 diabetes. Points from the study as a whole: Patients with Type 1 diabetes showed moderately but significantly shorter TCRB CDR3s in all four CD4+ subsets.

TCRB transcripts that were expressed got sequenced, as all of the isolated RNA had been reverse transcribed. The method was immunoSEQ multiplex PCR; TCRdb's version includes in-frame clones alone and lacks a portion of them. This table holds roughly 150,000 clones, 7.5% to 8.5% found once. These receptors have no known antigen. Sequenced material: central memory CD4+ T cells from blood. These TCRs come from a man aged 18-30 years with type 1 diabetes.

There are a few counts of this clone. The genes are TRBV6-6 and TRBJ1-1; 8 nucleotides match TRBD1. Germline V gene data show CDR1 as MNHNY and CDR2 as SVGAGI (reference sequence). V lost 5 bases, J lost 1 base, and 6 bases stayed unmatched. This CDR3 spans 15 amino acids. In DNA, the CDR3 is TGTGCCAGCAGTACCCACAGGGGGGGGAACACTGAAGCTTTCTTT. It specifies CASSTHRGGNTEAFF.

The chain employs TRBV4-1 and TRBJ2-7, with a possible D match to TRBD2 (6 bases). CDR1 and CDR2 from the germline V gene are MGHRA and YSYEKL. V shed 2 bases and J shed 5 bases, with 16 bases lying between them. The CDR3 runs 15 residues. This CDR3 reads CASSQIGTGVDEQYF. In DNA form, the CDR3 reads TGCGCCAGCAGCCAAATTGGGACGGGGGTGGACGAGCAGTACTTC.

The sample holds a few counts of this clone. V usage is TRBV7-2 and J usage is TRBJ2-3, with D unclear. The CDR3 has 14 residues. Germline values: CDR1 SGHTA, CDR2 FQGNSA. V was trimmed by 1 base and J by 3 bases, leaving 8 bases between them. CDR3 region: CASSLDHGTDTQYF. The CDR3 coding sequence is TGTGCCAGCAGCTTAGATCACGGGACAGATACGCAGTATTTT. Using reference TRBV7-2 and TRBJ2-3 for the parts outside the CDR3, the full variable domain is GAGVSQSPSNKVTEKGKDVELRCDPISGHTALYWYRQSLGQGLEFLIYFQGNSAPDKSGLPSDRFSAERTGGSVSTLTIQRTQQEDSAVYLCASSLDHGTDTQYFGPGTRLTVL.

This clone was picked up a small number of times. V gene TRBV30 combines with J gene TRBJ2-2; D uncertain. The V and J ends lost 4 bases and 7 bases respectively, with 19 bases between them. This CDR3 is 15 amino acids long. The germline CDR1 and CDR2 sequences are GTSNPN and SVGIG (reference sequence). This CDR3 is CAWTPLGGINGELFF. The CDR3 nucleotides are TGTGCCTGGACCCCCCTTGGCGGAATTAACGGGGAGCTGTTTTTT.

This rearrangement joins TRBV30 to TRBJ2-5; D possibly corresponds to TRBD2 (5 bases). Germline assignment: CDR1 GTSNPN and CDR2 SVGIG (reference sequence). V lost 2 bases, J lost 3 bases, and 10 bases lay in between. This CDR3 contains 13 residues. CDR3 DNA sequence: TGTGCCTGGAGTCCGATCGGGGAAGAGACCCAGTACTTC. It specifies CAWSPIGEETQYF.

The rearrangement links TRBV28 to TRBJ2-3, with a weak D call TRBD2 (5 bases). Germline V gene lookup returns CDR1 MDHEN and CDR2 SYDVKM. V shed 2 bases and J shed 0 bases, with 18 bases lying between them. The CDR3 totals 18 residues. CDR3 DNA: TGTGCCAGCAGTTTAAGAAAACACAGCGGACCTAGCACAGATACGCAGTATTTT. Its translation is CASSLRKHSGPSTDTQYF.

J is TRBJ2-1 and V is TRBV5-6, with 9 bases lining up with TRBD2. V shed 4 bases, J shed 4 bases, and the junction held 6 bases outside the gene matches. CDR1 SGHDT and CDR2 YYEEEE come from the germline V gene. The CDR3 contains 15 residues. The CDR3 here is CASSEAGGLYNEQFF. CDR3 sequence (DNA): TGTGCCAGCAGCGAAGCGGGGGGCCTATACAATGAGCAGTTCTTC.

V is TRBV5-1 and J is TRBJ2-1, with 9 bases matching TRBD2. The CDR3 loop spans 16 amino acids. V shed 1 base and J 3 bases; nucleotides not matched to a gene: 5. Germline V gene data show CDR1 as SGHRS and CDR2 as YFSETQ. CDR3 region: CASSLIGGGVYNEQFF. CDR3 coding DNA: TGCGCCAGCAGCTTGATCGGCGGGGGGGTCTACAATGAGCAGTTCTTC.

This chain links TRBV9 with TRBJ1-2; 10 nucleotides match TRBD1. This CDR3 spans 14 amino acids. With V trimmed by 3 bases and J by 7 bases, 6 bases remained unmatched. Germline CDR1 is SGDLS and CDR2 is YYNGEE. CDR3 bases: TGTGCCAGCAGCGGACAGGGGGCGGGGGGTGGCTACACCTTC. This codes for CASSGQGAGGGYTF.